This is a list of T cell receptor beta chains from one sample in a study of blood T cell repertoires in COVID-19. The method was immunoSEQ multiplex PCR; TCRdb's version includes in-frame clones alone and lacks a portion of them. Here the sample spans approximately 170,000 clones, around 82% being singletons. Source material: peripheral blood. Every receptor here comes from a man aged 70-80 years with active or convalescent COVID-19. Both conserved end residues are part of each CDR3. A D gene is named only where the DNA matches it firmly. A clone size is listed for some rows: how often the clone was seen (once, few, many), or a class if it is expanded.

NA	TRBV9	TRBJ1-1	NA	TGTGCCAGCAGCGTGGACCCCGCGGGCACTGAAGCTTTCTTT	CASSVDPAGTEAFF
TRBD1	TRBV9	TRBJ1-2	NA	TGTGCCAGCAGCACATGGAGAGGGACAGGCTATGGCTACACCTTC	CASSTWRGTGYGYTF
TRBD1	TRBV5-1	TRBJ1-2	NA	TGCGCCAGCAGGCCGACAGGGAACTATGGCTACACCTTC	CASRPTGNYGYTF
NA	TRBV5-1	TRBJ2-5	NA	TGCGCCAGCAGCTTGGGACAGAAGGGGGAGACCCAGTACTTC	CASSLGQKGETQYF
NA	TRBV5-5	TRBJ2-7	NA	TGTGCCAGCAGCTTGGGCCCACTGGCGGGGTCCTACGAGCAGTACTTC	CASSLGPLAGSYEQYF
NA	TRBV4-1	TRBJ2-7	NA	TGCGCCAGCAGTCAAACAATCAGGGTCATATCCTACGAGCAGTACTTC	CASSQTIRVISYEQYF
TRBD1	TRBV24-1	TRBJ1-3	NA	TGTGCCACCAGTGTGGAGCAGGGGGCTGGAAACACCATATATTTT	CATSVEQGAGNTIYF
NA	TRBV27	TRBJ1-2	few	TGTGCCAGCAGTTTATCCCGCGGCGGGGCCGACGGCTACACCTTC	CASSLSRGGADGYTF
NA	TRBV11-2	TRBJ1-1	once	TGTGCCAGCAGCTTAGCGCTGATGGCAACTGAAGCTTTCTTT	CASSLALMATEAFF
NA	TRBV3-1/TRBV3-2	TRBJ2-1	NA	TGTGCCAGCAGCCAAGATGTGGGGCCAGGGGATGAGCAGTTCTTC	CASSQDVGPGDEQFF
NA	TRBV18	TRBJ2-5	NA	TGTGCCAGCTCACCTCTTCGGCGGGAGACCCAGTACTTC	CASSPLRRETQYF
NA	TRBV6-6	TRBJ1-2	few	TGTGCCAGCAGTTTCGACGGGCGGAGGGGCTACACCTTC	CASSFDGRRGYTF
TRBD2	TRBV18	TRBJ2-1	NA	TGTGCCAGCTCACCCGGACTAGCGGGAGACAGTGAGCAGTTCTTC	CASSPGLAGDSEQFF
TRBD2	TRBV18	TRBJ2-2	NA	TGTGCCAGCTCACCAATCACTAGCGGGGGGAACACCGGGGAGCTGTTTTTT	CASSPITSGGNTGELFF
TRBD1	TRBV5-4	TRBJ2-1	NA	TGTGCCAGCAGCCAAGGACAGGGCAATGAGCAGTTCTTC	CASSQGQGNEQFF
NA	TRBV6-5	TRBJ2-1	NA	TGTGCCAGCAGCCTAGGATCGGGCTCCTACAATGAGCAGTTCTTC	CASSLGSGSYNEQFF
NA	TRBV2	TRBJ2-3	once	TGTGCCAGTTGGAGGGGAGGCACAGATACGCAGTATTTT	CASWRGGTDTQYF
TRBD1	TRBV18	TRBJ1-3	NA	TGTGCCAGCTCACCGGGGACAGGGGGAACTGGAAACACCATATATTTT	CASSPGTGGTGNTIYF